A single sample gave rise to the 30 T cell receptor beta chains below, sequenced in a study of cytomegalovirus exposure and HLA in healthy donors. With 60 Vbeta and 13 Jbeta primers, the PCR was carried out. The assay was immunoSEQ multiplex PCR, and TCRdb's table has in-frame clones only and misses some. The table shows over 100,000 clones, with 77% occurring only once. The sample taken for sequencing was PBMCs. Receptor source: a man aged 35 to 55 in good health and CMV-seropositive.

V is TRBV18 and J is TRBJ1-5; possibly TRBD1 for D (5 bases). The CDR3 runs 17 residues. Trimming took off 2 bases at V and 0 bases at J, with 14 bases between the two ends. The germline V gene has CDR1 KGHSH and CDR2 LQKENI. CDR3 DNA: TGTGCCAGCTCACCAAGGGGCAGGCATTCTAGCAATCAGCCCCAGCATTTT. It is translated as CASSPRGRHSSNQPQHF.

The V call is TRBV4-3, the J call TRBJ1-4, with 8 bases that match TRBD1. J lost 6 bases, V lost 3 bases, and 6 bases had no gene match. This CDR3 comprises 15 residues. Per the germline V gene, CDR1 is LGHNA and CDR2 is YSLEER. The CDR3 is CASSHVPGQDEKLFF. In DNA, the CDR3 is TGCGCCAGCAGCCATGTCCCGGGACAGGATGAAAAACTGTTTTTT.

V is TRBV28 and J is TRBJ1-1; D possibly corresponds to TRBD1 (6 bases). CDR1 is MDHEN and CDR2 is SYDVKM in the germline V gene. V lost 5 bases and J 2 bases, leaving 15 bases between the germline ends. The CDR3 covers 15 residues. CDR3 DNA sequence: TGTGCCAGCAGTACCTCCGGGACAAAAAACACTGAAGCTTTCTTT. It encodes CASSTSGTKNTEAFF.

This clone was counted a single time. The chain joins TRBV27 to TRBJ1-5; tentatively, D is TRBD1 (6 bases). Per the germline V gene, CDR1 is MNHEY and CDR2 is SMNVEV (reference sequence). The CDR3 totals 15 residues. Trimming left V 2 bases short and J 6 bases short, with 14 bases between. CDR3 region: CASSLSRAGVQPQHF. In DNA form, the CDR3 reads TGTGCCAGCAGTTTAAGTCGGGCAGGGGTTCAGCCCCAGCATTTT.

The chain recombines TRBV28 with TRBJ1-6; no reliable D call. This CDR3 has 15 residues. The germline CDR1 and CDR2 sequences are MDHEN and SYDVKM. Trimming removed 6 bases from V and 9 bases from J, with 18 bases in between. The CDR3, as DNA: TGTGCCAGCAGCCATGGCGGGGTGGTGAGTTCACCCCTCCACTTT. Translating it yields CASSHGGVVSSPLHF.

This clone was observed a few times. DNA for the CDR3: TGTGCCAGCAGCTTACTACGAGAGGGTAGCTACGAGCAGTACTTC. Its translation: CASSLLREGSYEQYF. The V gene is TRBV7-8, the J gene TRBJ2-7, with D perhaps TRBD2 (5 bases). Germline-derived CDR1 and CDR2 are SGHVS and FQNEAQ. The CDR3 is made up of 15 amino acids. The V gene lost 2 bases and the J gene lost 3 bases, with 14 bases spanning the gap.

This clone occurred a few times. The genes are TRBV5-1 and TRBJ2-5, with 9 positions matching TRBD1. The assigned J gene may be wrong: the sequence end matches TRBJ2-7 better. The germline V gene encodes CDR1 SGHRS and CDR2 YFSETQ. The CDR3 covers 15 residues. This chain's CDR3 is CASSTRTGEGGEQYF. For the CDR3, the DNA is TGCGCCAGCAGCACCCGGACAGGGGAGGGGGGCGAGCAGTACTTC.

The V call is TRBV28, the J call TRBJ1-5; possible D gene TRBD1, 5 bases. V lost 6 bases, J lost 7 bases, and 13 bases lay in between. CDR1 is MDHEN and CDR2 is SYDVKM in the germline V gene. This CDR3 spans 13 amino acids. DNA for the CDR3: TGTGCCAGCAGGGCTCAGGGTTTCCAGCCCCAGCATTTT. This sequence encodes CASRAQGFQPQHF.

In nucleotides, the CDR3 is TGTGCCAGCAGGCCACAGGGGGCCTATGGCTACACCTTC. Its protein is CASRPQGAYGYTF. This chain links TRBV5-4 with TRBJ1-2; 9 nucleotides line up with TRBD1. Trimming removed 5 bases from V and 4 bases from J; junction bases left unmatched: 3. The CDR3 consists of 13 residues. Germline CDR1 reads SGHNT; CDR2 reads YYREEE (reference sequence).

This chain connects TRBV20-1 to TRBJ2-1; D gene unclear. The length of the CDR3 is 11 residues. Trimming took off 8 bases at V and 5 bases at J, with 10 bases between the two ends. Germline V lookup: CDR1 DFQATT, CDR2 SNEGSKA (reference sequence). The CDR3 spells CSSDTDNEQFF. CDR3 nucleotide sequence: TGCAGTTCCGACACTGACAATGAGCAGTTCTTC.

The chain uses TRBV28 and TRBJ2-1; 7 bases are shared with TRBD2. Per the germline V gene, CDR1 is MDHEN and CDR2 is SYDVKM. The ends lost 6 bases at V and 5 bases at J; junction bases unmatched: 10. This CDR3 is 15 amino acids long. The chain's CDR3 is CASSQTGDYHNEQFF. The CDR3 DNA reads TGTGCCAGCAGCCAGACCGGGGACTACCACAATGAGCAGTTCTTC.

The chain employs TRBV10-3 and TRBJ1-6, with D possibly matching TRBD1 (5 bases). The CDR3 has 17 residues. The germline CDR1 and CDR2 sequences are ENHRY and SYGVKD. The ends were cut back, 3 bases at V and 5 bases at J, with 17 bases in the middle. The CDR3: CAISEVPVGRDNSPLHF. DNA of the CDR3: TGTGCCATCAGTGAAGTTCCGGTTGGCAGGGATAATTCACCCCTCCACTTT.

The chain employs TRBV29-1 and TRBJ1-1, with D unclear. V lost 7 bases and J 4 bases, leaving 10 bases between the germline ends. The CDR3 is made up of 11 amino acids. The V gene's germline CDR1 is SQVTM and CDR2 ANQGSEA. The CDR3 sequence is CSGLVSTEAFF. The CDR3 coding sequence is TGCAGCGGCCTGGTTAGCACTGAAGCTTTCTTT.

The rearrangement uses TRBV28 and TRBJ2-1; maybe TRBD1 (5 bases). Trimming took off 1 base at V and 10 bases at J, with 14 bases between the two ends. The V gene's germline CDR1 is MDHEN and CDR2 SYDVKM. This CDR3 is built from 14 residues. The CDR3 reads CASSLSGPLTEQFF. DNA of the CDR3: TGTGCCAGCAGTTTATCAGGGCCCCTGACGGAGCAGTTCTTC.

As concerns this clone: A read error may account for a junction end that differs from germline. The chain links TRBV7-9 to TRBJ2-2, with TRBD1 identical over 9 bases. The CDR3 sequence is 15 residues long. From germline, CDR1 is SEHNR and CDR2 FQNEAQ (reference sequence). CDR3 residues: CSSSSRDREFGELFF. CDR3 coding DNA: TGTTCCAGCAGTTCTCGGGACAGGGAATTCGGGGAGCTGTTTTTT. The full variable domain, its missing parts supplied by reference TRBV7-9 and TRBJ2-2, is DTGVSQNPRHKITKRGQNVTFRCDPISEHNRLYWYRQTLGQGPEFLTYFQNEAQLEKSRLLSDRFSAERPKGSFSTLEIQRTEQGDSAMYLCSSSSRDREFGELFFGEGSRLTVL.

This clone was found a few times. The V and J genes are TRBV5-1 and TRBJ1-4, with TRBD1 as a possible D gene (5 bases). The CDR3 is made up of 15 amino acids. V was shortened by 0 bases and J by 6 bases, with 12 bases between the two germline ends. Germline V gene lookup returns CDR1 SGHRS and CDR2 YFSETQ. CDR3 bases: TGCGCCAGCAGCTTGGGCGCAGGGTGGGATGAAAAACTGTTTTTT. Its translation is CASSLGAGWDEKLFF.

This chain uses TRBV7-8 with TRBJ2-7; TRBD1 matches at 8 bases. CDR1 and CDR2 from the germline V gene are SGHVS and FQNEAQ. The CDR3 has 13 residues. V lost 1 base and J lost 8; bases outside the gene matches: 4. The CDR3 loop reads CASSLGAGGKQYF. In DNA form, the CDR3 reads TGTGCCAGCAGCTTAGGGGCAGGGGGCAAGCAGTACTTC.

This clone is a singleton in its sample. The rearrangement links TRBV6-6 to TRBJ1-1; 8 nucleotides agree with TRBD1. The CDR3 totals 14 residues. V was clipped by 5 bases and J by 3 bases; unmatched bases: 5. Per the germline V gene, CDR1 is MNHNY and CDR2 is SVGAGI (reference sequence). Here the CDR3 DNA reads TGTGCCAGCAGTAAGGGACAGGAAGACACTGAAGCTTTCTTT. Amino acids: CASSKGQEDTEAFF.

J is TRBJ2-3 and V is TRBV6-6, with 9 nucleotides matching TRBD2. Trimming removed 5 bases from V and 1 base from J; junction bases left unmatched: 4. The CDR3 is 15 amino acids. The germline V gene has CDR1 MNHNY and CDR2 SVGAGI (reference sequence). CDR3: CASSGRLAGTDTQYF. CDR3 sequence (DNA): TGTGCCAGCAGTGGCCGACTAGCGGGCACAGATACGCAGTATTTT.

This clone was observed once. The chain recombines TRBV5-1 with TRBJ2-7; 10 bases align to TRBD1. The CDR3 length is 18 residues. Germline V gene data show CDR1 as SGHRS and CDR2 as YFSETQ. J lost 1 base, V lost 2 bases, and 12 bases had no gene match. The CDR3 DNA follows: TGCGCCAGCAGCTTTTCTGCATCACGGGGACAGGGGTCCTACGAGCAGTACTTC. Translation: CASSFSASRGQGSYEQYF.

The chain has TRBV5-1 and TRBJ2-3, with 7 bases fitting TRBD1. There are 16 residues in the CDR3. CDR1 and CDR2 (germline): SGHRS, YFSETQ. Trimming at V came to 5 bases and at J to 0 bases, leaving 9 bases not matched to a gene. The CDR3 protein is CASRDGTVASTDTQYF. The CDR3 region has the DNA TGCGCCAGCAGGGACGGGACAGTCGCTAGCACAGATACGCAGTATTTT.

The V and J genes are TRBV4-2 and TRBJ2-3; TRBD2 agrees at 9 bases. Per germline, CDR1 LGHNA and CDR2 YNFKEQ. V was pared by 1 base and J by 6 bases, with 14 bases of the junction left unmatched. The CDR3 has 18 amino acids. As DNA, the CDR3 is TGTGCCAGCAGCCAAGGGGAAGCGGGGGGACCCCGCCCCGATACGCAGTATTTT. It specifies CASSQGEAGGPRPDTQYF.

The rearrangement joins TRBV5-1 to TRBJ1-1; 9 nucleotides line up with TRBD1. Germline V gene data show CDR1 as SGHRS and CDR2 as YFSETQ. Losses at the gene ends were 4 bases for V and 1 base for J; bases not matched to a gene: 11. The CDR3 is made up of 17 amino acids. This CDR3 is CASSALGAGQGNTEAFF. CDR3 nucleotides: TGCGCCAGCAGCGCCTTGGGGGCGGGACAGGGGAACACTGAAGCTTTCTTT.

This clone appeared a few times. This chain uses TRBV6-5 with TRBJ2-2; D is perhaps TRBD1 (5 bases). CDR1 MNHEY and CDR2 SVGAGI come from the germline V gene. The V and J ends lost 6 bases and 2 bases respectively, with 13 bases between them. This CDR3 spans 15 amino acids. CDR3 region: CASSKETVNTGELFF. Here the CDR3 DNA reads TGTGCCAGCAGCAAGGAGACAGTAAACACCGGGGAGCTGTTTTTT.

The chain is built from TRBV5-1 and TRBJ2-1, with TRBD1 matching over 10 bases. This CDR3 has 16 residues. Germline CDR1 reads SGHRS; CDR2 reads YFSETQ. The V segment lost 0 bases and the J segment 5 bases; nucleotides outside the gene matches: 5. For the CDR3, the DNA is TGCGCCAGCAGCTTGGCCCCGGGACAGGGGAACAATGAGCAGTTCTTC. This translates into CASSLAPGQGNNEQFF.

This chain joins TRBV30 and TRBJ1-1; D remains ambiguous. The CDR3 is made up of 15 amino acids. Germline CDR1 GTSNPN, CDR2 SVGIG (reference sequence). Trimming took 6 bases from V and 3 from J, leaving 20 bases between them. In DNA form, the CDR3 reads TGTGCCTGCGGCCGGAGGGAACACCGGGACACTGAAGCTTTCTTT. Amino acid sequence: CACGRREHRDTEAFF.

There are a few counts of this clone. J is TRBJ2-3 and V is TRBV5-1; TRBD1 might be the D (5 bases). Trimming took off 0 bases at V and 3 bases at J, with 8 bases between the two ends. The CDR3 has 14 amino acids. CDR1 and CDR2 (germline): SGHRS, YFSETQ. The CDR3 loop is CASSLETGTDTQYF. The CDR3 coding sequence is TGCGCCAGCAGCTTGGAAACAGGTACAGATACGCAGTATTTT.

This clone was recorded only once. The gene calls are TRBV5-1 and TRBJ1-1, with a possible D match to TRBD1 (5 bases). Germline assignment: CDR1 SGHRS and CDR2 YFSETQ. This CDR3 is 15 amino acids long. V was shortened by 0 bases and J by 4 bases, with 13 bases between the two germline ends. The CDR3 sequence is CASSLVLAGPTEAFF. The CDR3 DNA is TGCGCCAGCAGCTTGGTTCTGGCAGGGCCCACTGAAGCTTTCTTT.

This chain joins TRBV27 and TRBJ2-7; 10 bases line up with TRBD1. With V trimmed by 5 bases and J by 4 bases, 5 bases remained unmatched. CDR3 length: 14 amino acids. Germline CDR1 MNHEY, CDR2 SMNVEV (reference sequence). For the CDR3, the DNA is TGTGCCAGCAGTCCTGACAGGGGGCTATACGAGCAGTACTTC. Translation: CASSPDRGLYEQYF.

The rearrangement uses TRBV11-2 and TRBJ1-1; 11 nucleotides line up with TRBD1. The length of the CDR3 is 16 residues. V was pared by 5 bases and J by 1 base, with 6 bases of the junction left unmatched. The germline gives CDR1 SGHAT, CDR2 FQNNGV. The CDR3 nucleotides read TGTGCCAGCAGCCCCAGGGACAGGGGGACGAACACTGAAGCTTTCTTT. It codes for CASSPRDRGTNTEAFF.